This T cell receptor beta chain was obtained from a study of T cells in Graves' hyperthyroidism and ophthalmopathy. Details on this clonotype: The target antigen is unknown.

Stable hyperthyroidism: no ophthalmopathy progression over 18 months of follow-up. Overall study findings and caveats: The model identified upcoming ophthalmopathy a median about 6.5 months ahead of onset.

TCR beta CDR3 regions were amplified from RNA transcripts. In the first-round RT-PCR of the TCR CDR3, the HTBI primer set was used. TCRdb re-called the multiplex PCR reads through MiXCR, storing one row per CDR3 protein. The sample carries 550,000 to 800,000 distinct CDR3 sequences, around 17% recorded once. The sequenced sample was blood. The receptor was derived from a man aged 18-30 years with Graves' hyperthyroidism.

The CDR3 bases are TGTGCCAGCAGTCCCTATGGGGGGGAAGACGGCACCGGGGAGCTGTTTTTT. Protein product: CASSPYGGEDGTGELFF. This chain joins TRBV6-2 or TRBV6-3 and TRBJ2-2; 7 nucleotides align to TRBD2. In germline, CDR1 is MNHEY, CDR2 SVGEGT. Trimming removed 5 bases from V and 4 bases from J; junction bases left unmatched: 13. The CDR3 covers 17 residues.